Presented here are 3 T cell receptor beta chains from one specimen sequenced in a study of T cell responses to AZD1222 COVID-19 vaccine. Clones were read by immunoSEQ multiplex PCR, and TCRdb kept only the in-frame ones, dropping some. The table records 95,000 to 100,000 clones, roughly 86% of them present only once. This specimen was peripheral blood, taken on day 0 of AZD1222 vaccination. The source is an adult in good health.

This chain uses TRBV5-6 with TRBJ1-2; 7 bases agree with TRBD1. This CDR3 comprises 16 residues. The V and J ends lost 0 bases and 4 bases, in that order; junction bases with no gene match: 9. Germline-derived CDR1 and CDR2 are SGHDT and YYEEEE. The CDR3 nucleotides are TGTGCCAGCAGCTTGGAAGACAGGGCGGGGTTCTATGGCTACACCTTC. It specifies CASSLEDRAGFYGYTF.

V usage is TRBV5-1 and J usage is TRBJ1-1; 8 bases map to TRBD1. V lost 0 bases to trimming and J lost 4 bases; unmatched junction nucleotides: 2. The CDR3 spans 14 residues. Germline V CDR1 and CDR2: SGHRS, YFSETQ. The CDR3 coding sequence is TGCGCCAGCAGCTTGGAGCAGGGGGCCACTGAAGCTTTCTTT. Its protein is CASSLEQGATEAFF.

The V and J genes are TRBV19 and TRBJ2-1; D gene ambiguous. CDR1 and CDR2 from the germline V gene are LNHDA and SQIVND (reference sequence). Deletions cut 3 bases from V and 0 bases from J, with 15 bases between. CDR3 size: 17 residues. CDR3: CASSMARDVVSYNEQFF. CDR3 bases: TGTGCCAGTAGTATGGCTCGTGACGTAGTCTCCTACAATGAGCAGTTCTTC.